The source of this TCR beta chain is a study of blood T cell repertoires in COVID-19. Study context: The analysed material was cDNA or gDNA that came from T cells, B-cell-depleted T cells, or PBMCs.

In germline, CDR1 is LNHDA, CDR2 SQIVND (reference sequence). This CDR3 contains 15 residues. V was clipped by 4 bases and J by 1 base, with 13 bases between them. Per the original data handling: Estimated nucleated cell counts came from reference gene primer amplification. Generated by immunoSEQ multiplex PCR, the TCRdb table keeps only in-frame clones and is missing some. Clone size and the V and J calls come from that table; the DNA yielded D and trimming. The repertoire holds 120,000 to 150,000 clones, approximately 80% seen once, with approximately 4% in the top ten. This chain joins TRBV19 and TRBJ1-2; D is unresolved. This receptor was identified in a man aged 45-60 years in a cohort exposed to, infected with or recovered from COVID-19 (not recorded which). The material sequenced was PBMCs or T cells enriched from blood (not recorded which). In nucleotides, the CDR3 is TGTGCCAGTAGTAGCCCCTCTACAGATAACTATGGCTACACCTTC. This sequence encodes CASSSPSTDNYGYTF. Full variable domain (remainder filled in from reference TRBV19 and TRBJ1-2): DGGITQSPKYLFRKEGQNVTLSCEQNLNHDAMYWYRQDPGQGLRLIYYSQIVNDFQKGDIAEGYSVSREKKESFPLTVTSAQKNPTAFYLCASSSPSTDNYGYTFGSGTRLTVV.